This is a list of T cell receptor beta chains from one sample in a study of shared clonotypes between healthy human individuals. Only in-frame clones appear in the TCRdb table, and some are missing; sequencing was by immunoSEQ multiplex PCR. The data contain hundreds of thousands of clones, around 97% of them seen just once; the ten biggest clones take up about 0.06%. Sequences were obtained from naive CD4+ T cells sorted from blood. The receptors come from a woman between 25 and 40 years old in good health. Both conserved end residues are part of each CDR3. The order of the fields is clone size, J gene, CDR3 length, D gene, V gene, CDR3 protein, CDR3 DNA. D genes are given only for firm matches. The size field is filled for only some rows; it gives once, few, many or a size class.

clone_size: -; j_call: TRBJ2-2; cdr3_length: 14; d_call: -; v_call: TRBV7-8; cdr3_aa: CASSGRLGTGELFF; cdr3_nt: TGTGCCAGCAGCGGCCGTCTCGGCACCGGGGAGCTGTTTTTT
clone_size: -; j_call: TRBJ1-1; cdr3_length: 14; d_call: -; v_call: TRBV18; cdr3_aa: CASSPSAADTEAFF; cdr3_nt: TGTGCCAGCTCACCTAGCGCGGCGGACACTGAAGCTTTCTTT
clone_size: -; j_call: TRBJ1-2; cdr3_length: 13; d_call: -; v_call: TRBV19; cdr3_aa: CASHKVGSRGYTF; cdr3_nt: TGTGCCAGCCATAAGGTTGGTAGTCGTGGCTACACCTTC
clone_size: -; j_call: TRBJ1-4; cdr3_length: 13; d_call: -; v_call: TRBV19; cdr3_aa: CASYSAYGEKLFF; cdr3_nt: TGTGCCAGTTACAGTGCTTATGGTGAAAAACTGTTTTTT
clone_size: -; j_call: TRBJ2-3; cdr3_length: 18; d_call: TRBD2; v_call: TRBV28; cdr3_aa: CASSFSPRDYRGTDTQYF; cdr3_nt: TGTGCCAGCAGTTTTTCCCCTCGGGACTATAGAGGTACAGATACGCAGTATTTT
clone_size: -; j_call: TRBJ2-5; cdr3_length: 13; d_call: -; v_call: TRBV7-2; cdr3_aa: CASNQLAGETQYF; cdr3_nt: TGTGCCAGCAATCAATTAGCAGGAGAGACCCAGTACTTC
clone_size: -; j_call: TRBJ2-5; cdr3_length: 12; d_call: -; v_call: TRBV10-2; cdr3_aa: CASSESQETQYF; cdr3_nt: TGCGCCAGCAGTGAGTCGCAAGAGACCCAGTACTTC
clone_size: -; j_call: TRBJ1-2; cdr3_length: 13; d_call: TRBD1; v_call: TRBV6-1; cdr3_aa: CATPDRARYGYTF; cdr3_nt: TGTGCCACCCCTGACAGGGCCCGCTATGGCTACACCTTC
clone_size: -; j_call: TRBJ1-3; cdr3_length: 16; d_call: -; v_call: TRBV6-6; cdr3_aa: CASSYSPYDSGNTIYF; cdr3_nt: TGTGCCAGCAGTTACTCCCCTTATGACTCTGGAAACACCATATATTTT
clone_size: once; j_call: TRBJ2-3; cdr3_length: 16; d_call: -; v_call: TRBV9; cdr3_aa: CASSVGSGVITDTQYF; cdr3_nt: TGTGCCAGCAGCGTAGGCTCGGGAGTCATAACAGATACGCAGTATTTT
clone_size: -; j_call: TRBJ2-1; cdr3_length: 13; d_call: -; v_call: TRBV19; cdr3_aa: CASSNTSPNEQFF; cdr3_nt: TGTGCCAGTAGTAATACTAGCCCCAATGAGCAGTTCTTC
clone_size: -; j_call: TRBJ1-2; cdr3_length: 11; d_call: -; v_call: TRBV7-9; cdr3_aa: CASSSDSGYTF; cdr3_nt: TGTGCCAGCAGCTCGGACAGTGGCTACACCTTC
clone_size: -; j_call: TRBJ1-5; cdr3_length: 14; d_call: -; v_call: TRBV19; cdr3_aa: CASSITGKNQPQHF; cdr3_nt: TGTGCCAGTAGTATAACCGGGAAGAATCAGCCCCAGCATTTT
clone_size: -; j_call: TRBJ1-2; cdr3_length: 14; d_call: -; v_call: TRBV28; cdr3_aa: CASSPTSANYGYTF; cdr3_nt: TGTGCCAGCAGCCCGACGTCTGCTAACTATGGCTACACCTTC
clone_size: -; j_call: TRBJ2-2; cdr3_length: 15; d_call: -; v_call: TRBV5-1; cdr3_aa: CASSPQGTNTGELFF; cdr3_nt: TGCGCCAGCAGTCCCCAGGGAACGAACACCGGGGAGCTGTTTTTT
clone_size: -; j_call: TRBJ2-6; cdr3_length: 16; d_call: -; v_call: TRBV11-2; cdr3_aa: CASSSRSSSGANVLTF; cdr3_nt: TGTGCCAGCAGCTCAAGGAGCTCCTCTGGGGCCAACGTCCTGACTTTC
clone_size: -; j_call: TRBJ2-7; cdr3_length: 14; d_call: -; v_call: TRBV30; cdr3_aa: CAWSVKWDPYEQYF; cdr3_nt: TGTGCCTGGAGTGTTAAGTGGGATCCCTACGAGCAGTACTTC
clone_size: -; j_call: TRBJ2-7; cdr3_length: 14; d_call: -; v_call: TRBV7-9; cdr3_aa: CASSLRRQPYEQYF; cdr3_nt: TGTGCCAGCAGCTTACGGCGACAGCCCTACGAGCAGTACTTC
clone_size: -; j_call: TRBJ2-7; cdr3_length: 13; d_call: TRBD1; v_call: TRBV19; cdr3_aa: CASNRGQSYEQYF; cdr3_nt: TGTGCCAGTAACAGGGGACAGAGCTACGAGCAGTACTTC